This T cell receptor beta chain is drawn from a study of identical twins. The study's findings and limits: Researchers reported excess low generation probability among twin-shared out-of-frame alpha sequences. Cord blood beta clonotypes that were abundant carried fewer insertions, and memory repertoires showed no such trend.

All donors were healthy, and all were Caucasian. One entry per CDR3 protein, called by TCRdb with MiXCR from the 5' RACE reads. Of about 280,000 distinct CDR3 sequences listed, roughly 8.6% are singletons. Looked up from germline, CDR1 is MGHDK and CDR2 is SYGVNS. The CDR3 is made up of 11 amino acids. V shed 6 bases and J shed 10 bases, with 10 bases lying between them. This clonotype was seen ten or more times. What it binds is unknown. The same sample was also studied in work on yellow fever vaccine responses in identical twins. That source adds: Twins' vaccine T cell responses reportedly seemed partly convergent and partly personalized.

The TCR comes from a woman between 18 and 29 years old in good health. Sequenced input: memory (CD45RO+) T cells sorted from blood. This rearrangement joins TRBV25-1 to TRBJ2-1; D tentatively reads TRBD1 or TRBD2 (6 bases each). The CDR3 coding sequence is TGTGCCAGCAGACTGGGGGGCGAGCAGTTCTTC. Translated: CASRLGGEQFF. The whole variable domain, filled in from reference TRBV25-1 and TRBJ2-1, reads EADIYQTPRYLVIGTGKKITLECSQTMGHDKMYWYQQDPGMELHLIHYSYGVNSTEKGDLSSESTVSRIRTEHFPLTLESARPSHTSQYLCASRLGGEQFFGPGTRLTVL.